Presented here are 16 T cell receptor beta chains from one specimen sequenced in a study of esophageal squamous cell carcinoma under preoperative chemotherapy. TCRdb passed the PCR reads through MiXCR, listing each CDR3 protein once. The table shows roughly 13,000 distinct CDR3 sequences, with roughly half occurring only once. Time point here: before preoperative PTX-NDP chemotherapy. Sample collection occurred from a patient given preoperative chemotherapy. All receptors derive from a human donor with esophageal squamous cell carcinoma. The donor label of this sample is uncertain.

This clonotype is judged medium-sized. The J gene is TRBJ2-1, the V gene TRBV6-6; TRBD1 aligns across 10 bases. The DNA end favors TRBJ2-5, so the J call may be wrong. Germline values: CDR1 MNHNY, CDR2 SVGAGI (reference sequence). The CDR3 contains 17 residues. CDR3 DNA sequence: TGTGCCAGCAGTTACTTTATTACGACAGGGGGCACGAAGACCCAGTACTTC. Residues: CASSYFITTGGTKTQYF.

V gene TRBV6-4 combines with J gene TRBJ2-1; the match to TRBD2 covers 8 bases. Germline V gives CDR1 MRHNA, CDR2 SNTAGT. V was pared by 6 bases and J by 9 bases, with 13 bases of the junction left unmatched. This CDR3 has 15 amino acids. This CDR3 reads CASSEASGYGGEQFF. The CDR3 nucleotides read TGTGCCAGCAGCGAGGCTAGCGGGTACGGTGGTGAGCAGTTCTTC.

This clonotype is categorized as medium-sized. This sequence joins TRBV6-1 and TRBJ2-5, with TRBD1 identical over 7 bases. The CDR3 loop spans 14 amino acids. V lost 10 bases to trimming and J lost 4 bases; unmatched junction nucleotides: 12. Germline loops: CDR1 MNHNS, CDR2 SASEGT. The CDR3 region has the DNA TGTGCCACGACTGACAGGGCAGTTGGAGAGACCCAGTACTTC. It encodes CATTDRAVGETQYF.

CDR3 in amino acids: CASSSPPRELFF. The CDR3 nucleotides read TGTGCCAGCAGTTCACCCCCCCGGGAGCTGTTTTTT. The chain links TRBV6-2 or TRBV6-3 to TRBJ2-2; unclear D gene. CDR3 length equals 12 residues. Per the germline V gene, CDR1 is MNHEY and CDR2 is SVGEGT. V lost 4 bases to trimming and J lost 9 bases, with 9 bases between them.

The V call is TRBV19, the J call TRBJ2-5; 7 nucleotides match TRBD1. Germline V CDR1 and CDR2: LNHDA, SQIVND (reference sequence). V trimming: 5 bases; J trimming: 5 bases; junction bases outside the gene matches: 5. The CDR3 totals 13 residues. The DNA of the CDR3 is TGTGCCAGTAGTGACAGGGTGAGGGAGACCCAGTACTTC. This gives the protein CASSDRVRETQYF.

This clonotype was seen only a few times. The chain employs TRBV6-1 and TRBJ2-1; D is tentatively TRBD1 or TRBD2 (5 bases each). The J call may be mistaken, given a closer DNA end match to TRBJ2-7. This CDR3 comprises 12 residues. In germline, CDR1 is MNHNS, CDR2 SASEGT. The CDR3 here is CASSRDPGEQYF. Here the CDR3 DNA reads TGTGCCAGCAGCAGGGACCCAGGCGAGCAGTACTTC.

The chain uses TRBV10-1 and TRBJ2-1; 10 bases match TRBD1. CDR1 and CDR2 from the germline V gene are WNHNN and SYGVQD (reference sequence). V lost 3 bases to trimming and J lost 3 bases; unmatched junction nucleotides: 8. This CDR3 has 17 residues. CDR3 sequence: CASSESFGTGDYNEQFF. The CDR3 bases are TGCGCCAGCAGTGAAAGTTTCGGGACAGGGGACTACAATGAGCAGTTCTTC.

The table lists this clonotype with many counts. The J gene is TRBJ2-5, the V gene TRBV10-2, with 7 bases fitting TRBD2. V dropped 7 bases and J dropped 5; count of bases not matched to a gene: 16. The CDR3 has 16 residues. Per the germline V gene, CDR1 is WSHSY and CDR2 is SAAADI. CDR3 DNA: TGCGCCAGCAAGAAAGGGACTACCCGATTGAGGGAGACCCAGTACTTC. Protein sequence: CASKKGTTRLRETQYF.

The rearrangement uses TRBV6-2 or TRBV6-3 and TRBJ2-1; D unresolved. V gave up 2 bases and J gave up 7 bases, with 6 bases separating them. The CDR3 runs to 12 residues. The germline CDR1 and CDR2 sequences are MNHEY and SVGEGT. The DNA for the CDR3 is TGTGCCAGCAGTTACCTTGGGAATGAGCAGTTCTTC. Translation: CASSYLGNEQFF.

The rearrangement links TRBV6-5 to TRBJ1-1, with D possibly matching TRBD1 (5 bases). Germline V lookup: CDR1 MNHEY, CDR2 SVGAGI. V was pared by 5 bases and J by 5 bases, with 15 bases between. The CDR3 is 14 amino acids. The CDR3 DNA sequence: TGTGCCAGCAGTACTCGCACCGGGGGGACTGAAGCTTTCTTT. Its translation is CASSTRTGGTEAFF.

Ten or more counts support this clonotype. The J gene is TRBJ2-1, the V gene TRBV6-1; D is perhaps TRBD1 (6 bases). The J call is doubtful: the DNA matches TRBJ2-7 better. The CDR3 spans 13 residues. Germline CDR1 reads MNHNS; CDR2 reads SASEGT. CDR3 bases: TGTGCCAGCAGTCCCTCCCAGGGGTTAGAGCAGTACTTC. This encodes CASSPSQGLEQYF.

The rearrangement joins TRBV7-2 to TRBJ2-1; 11 nucleotides line up with TRBD2. The end of the DNA is better explained by TRBJ2-5, so the J call may be wrong. From germline, CDR1 is SGHTA and CDR2 FQGNSA. The CDR3 contains 16 residues. CDR3 DNA: TGTGCCAGCAGCCTAACTAGCGGGAGTTTTCGGGAGACCCAGTACTTC. It is translated as CASSLTSGSFRETQYF.

The chain couples TRBV6-1 to TRBJ2-1; D is unresolved. Germline values: CDR1 MNHNS, CDR2 SASEGT. There are 13 residues in the CDR3. The V end lost 5 bases, the J end lost 10 bases, and 15 bases lay between the germline ends. The CDR3 nucleotides read TGTGCCAGCAGTCCCCACCTTTTATACGAGCAGTTCTTC. Translation gives CASSPHLLYEQFF.

The chain has TRBV12-3 or TRBV12-4 and TRBJ2-1; D unclear. TRBJ2-7 explains the end of the DNA better; the J call may be wrong. This CDR3 has 11 residues. CDR3 residues: CASSILYEQYF. Written as DNA, the CDR3 is TGTGCCAGCAGTATCCTCTACGAGCAGTACTTC.

The J gene is TRBJ2-1, the V gene TRBV12-3 or TRBV12-4; D gene uncertain. This CDR3 spans 13 amino acids. V was pared by 1 base and J by 10 bases, with 11 bases between. CDR3: CASSLDQTGEQFF. The DNA for the CDR3 is TGTGCCAGCAGTTTAGATCAGACCGGGGAGCAGTTCTTC.

The chain's CDR3 is CAGGFGGGGPETQYF. The CDR3 DNA is TGTGCCGGGGGGTTCGGGGGGGGTGGCCCAGAGACGCAGTACTTC. V gene TRBV6-1 combines with J gene TRBJ2-4; 8 bases are a match to TRBD2. V gave up 11 bases and J gave up 13 bases; unmatched junction bases: 22. The CDR3 extends over 15 amino acids. CDR1 and CDR2 (germline): MNHNS, SASEGT.